The clone carrying this TCR beta chain has just a few counts. Its antigen is not known. The record originates from a study of T cell responses to AZD1222 COVID-19 vaccine. Repertoires were generated with immunoSEQ multiplex PCR, while TCRdb's copy carries only in-frame clones and drops some. The data hold 20,000 or so clones, with roughly 76% observed a single time. The CDR3 totals 14 residues. J was trimmed by 2 bases and V by 3 bases; bases with no gene match: 1. CDR1 and CDR2 (germline): MNHEY, SMNVEV (reference sequence). Regarding the study as a whole: Unmutated variant regions are reportedly the target of nearly half of TCRs that are spike-specific. Baseline serology detected seropositivity in only six AZD1222 recipients.

Material: peripheral blood, obtained 28 days after the second AZD1222 dose. The chain links TRBV27 to TRBJ2-1; 7 nucleotides agree with TRBD2. The TCR sequence derives from an adult who received the AZD1222 COVID-19 vaccine. CDR3 in amino acids: CASSLLAAYNEQFF. CDR3 coding DNA: TGTGCCAGCAGTTTGCTAGCGGCCTACAATGAGCAGTTCTTC.